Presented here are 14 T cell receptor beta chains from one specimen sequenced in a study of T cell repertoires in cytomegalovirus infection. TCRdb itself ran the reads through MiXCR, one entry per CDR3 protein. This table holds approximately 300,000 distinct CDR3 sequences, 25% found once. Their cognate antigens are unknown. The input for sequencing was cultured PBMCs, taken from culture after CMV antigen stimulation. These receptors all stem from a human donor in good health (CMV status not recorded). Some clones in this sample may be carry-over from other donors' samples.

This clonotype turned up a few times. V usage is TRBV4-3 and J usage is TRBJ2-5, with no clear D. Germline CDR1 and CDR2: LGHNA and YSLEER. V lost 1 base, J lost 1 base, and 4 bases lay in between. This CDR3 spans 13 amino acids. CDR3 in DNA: TGCGCCAGCAGCCAAGGCCTCCAAGAGACCCAGTACTTC. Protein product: CASSQGLQETQYF.

Written as DNA, the CDR3 is TGTGCCAGCAGCTTGGGCGGGATGGGGTACAATGAGCAGTTCTTC. It yields the protein CASSLGGMGYNEQFF. The rearrangement uses TRBV5-4 and TRBJ2-1; D is perhaps TRBD2 (6 bases). Trimming removed 0 bases from V and 4 bases from J, with 11 bases in between. The germline gives CDR1 SGHNT, CDR2 YYREEE (reference sequence). The CDR3 has 15 residues.

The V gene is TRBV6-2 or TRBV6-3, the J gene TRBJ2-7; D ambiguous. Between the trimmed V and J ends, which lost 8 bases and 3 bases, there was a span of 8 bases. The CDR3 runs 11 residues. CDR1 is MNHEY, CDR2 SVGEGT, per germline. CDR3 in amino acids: CASGLHYEQYV. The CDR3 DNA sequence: TGTGCCAGCGGGCTACACTACGAGCAGTACGTC.

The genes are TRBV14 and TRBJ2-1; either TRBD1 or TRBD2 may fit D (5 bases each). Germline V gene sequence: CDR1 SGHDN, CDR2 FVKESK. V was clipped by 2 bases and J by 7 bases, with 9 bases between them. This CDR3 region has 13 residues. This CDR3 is CASSQIWGNEQFF. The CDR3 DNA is TGTGCCAGCAGCCAAATCTGGGGGAATGAGCAGTTCTTC. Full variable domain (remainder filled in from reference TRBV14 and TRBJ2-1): EAGVTQFPSHSVIEKGQTVTLRCDPISGHDNLYWYRRVMGKEIKFLLHFVKESKQDESGMPNNRFLAERTGGTYSTLKVQPAELEDSGVYFCASSQIWGNEQFFGPGTRLTVL.

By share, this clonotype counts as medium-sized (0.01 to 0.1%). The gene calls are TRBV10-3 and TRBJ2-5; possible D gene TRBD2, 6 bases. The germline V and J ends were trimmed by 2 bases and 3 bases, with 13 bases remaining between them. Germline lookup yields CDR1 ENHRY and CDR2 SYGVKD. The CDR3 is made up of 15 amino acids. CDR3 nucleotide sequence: TGTGCCATCAGTGAGGGAGGGGTGTTAGAAGAGACCCAGTACTTC. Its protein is CAISEGGVLEETQYF.

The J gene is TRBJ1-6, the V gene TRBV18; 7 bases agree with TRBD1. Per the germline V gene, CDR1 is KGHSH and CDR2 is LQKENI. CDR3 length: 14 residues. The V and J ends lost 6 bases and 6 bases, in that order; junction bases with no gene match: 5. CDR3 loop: CASSRDRVNSPLHF. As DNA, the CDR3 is TGTGCCAGCTCGCGCGACAGGGTTAATTCACCCCTCCACTTT.

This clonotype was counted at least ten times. CDR3 amino acids: CASSLGGGAGETQYF. CDR3 DNA sequence: TGTGCCAGCAGCTTAGGAGGGGGCGCGGGAGAGACCCAGTACTTC. The chain couples TRBV7-2 to TRBJ2-5, with TRBD1 matching over 7 bases. The CDR3 length is 15 residues. Germline assignment: CDR1 SGHTA and CDR2 FQGNSA. V lost 1 base and J lost 4; bases outside the gene matches: 6.

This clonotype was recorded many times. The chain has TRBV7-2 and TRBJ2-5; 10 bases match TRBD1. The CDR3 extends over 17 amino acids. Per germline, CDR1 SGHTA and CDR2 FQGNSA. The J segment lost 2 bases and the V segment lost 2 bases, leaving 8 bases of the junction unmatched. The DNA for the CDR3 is TGTGCCAGCAGCTTAATCGGGTGGACAGGGGGACAAGAGACCCAGTACTTC. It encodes CASSLIGWTGGQETQYF. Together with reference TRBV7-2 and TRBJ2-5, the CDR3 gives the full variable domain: GAGVSQSPSNKVTEKGKDVELRCDPISGHTALYWYRQSLGQGLEFLIYFQGNSAPDKSGLPSDRFSAERTGGSVSTLTIQRTQQEDSAVYLCASSLIGWTGGQETQYFGPGTRLLVL.

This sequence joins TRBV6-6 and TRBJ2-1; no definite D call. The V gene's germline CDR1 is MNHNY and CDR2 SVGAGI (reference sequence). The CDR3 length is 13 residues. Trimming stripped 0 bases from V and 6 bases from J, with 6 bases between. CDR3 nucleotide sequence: TGTGCCAGCAGTTACTCGGGCGTCAATGAGCAGTTCTTC. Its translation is CASSYSGVNEQFF.

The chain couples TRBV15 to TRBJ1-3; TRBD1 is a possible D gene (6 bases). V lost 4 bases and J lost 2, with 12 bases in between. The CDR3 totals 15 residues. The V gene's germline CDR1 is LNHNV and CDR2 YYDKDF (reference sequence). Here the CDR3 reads CATSNTGRTGNTIYF. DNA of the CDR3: TGTGCCACCAGCAATACAGGGAGAACTGGAAACACCATATATTTT.

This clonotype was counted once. CDR3 in amino acids: CASSPRDRGYEQYF. In nucleotides, the CDR3 is TGTGCCAGCAGTCCCCGGGACAGGGGCTACGAGCAGTACTTC. The rearrangement links TRBV27 to TRBJ2-7; TRBD1 aligns across 10 bases. The trim removed 5 bases at V and 3 bases at J, leaving 4 bases unmatched. Germline CDR1 and CDR2: MNHEY and SMNVEV (reference sequence). This CDR3 has 14 amino acids.

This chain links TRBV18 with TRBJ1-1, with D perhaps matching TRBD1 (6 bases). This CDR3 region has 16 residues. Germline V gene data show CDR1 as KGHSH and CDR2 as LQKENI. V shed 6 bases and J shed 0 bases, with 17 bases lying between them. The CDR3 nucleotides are TGTGCCAGCTCTGAGGGGCGGGGGCTTCTGAACACTGAAGCTTTCTTT. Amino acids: CASSEGRGLLNTEAFF.

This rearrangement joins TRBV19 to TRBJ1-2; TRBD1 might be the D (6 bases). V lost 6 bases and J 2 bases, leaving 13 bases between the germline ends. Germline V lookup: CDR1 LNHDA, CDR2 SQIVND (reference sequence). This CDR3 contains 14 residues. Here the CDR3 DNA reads TGTGCCAGTAGCTTGGGACACACAAACTATGGCTACACCTTC. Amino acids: CASSLGHTNYGYTF.

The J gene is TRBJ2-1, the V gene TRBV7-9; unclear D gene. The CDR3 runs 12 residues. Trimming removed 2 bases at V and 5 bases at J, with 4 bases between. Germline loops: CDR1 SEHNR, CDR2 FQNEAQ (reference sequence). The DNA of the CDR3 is TGTGCCAGCAGCTTAATAGACAATGAGCAGTTCTTC. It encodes CASSLIDNEQFF.